This TCR beta chain was recovered during a study of identical twins. TCRdb redid the calling of the 5' RACE reads with MiXCR, one entry per CDR3 protein. The data contain hundreds of thousands of distinct CDR3 sequences, 9% to 15% of them singletons. Everyone who donated was a healthy Caucasian. Germline-derived CDR1 and CDR2 are SEHNR and FQNEAQ (reference sequence). The CDR3 is 14 residues long. The V gene lost 5 bases and the J gene lost 2 bases, with 12 bases spanning the gap. Findings and limits, study-wide: Models underestimated out-of-frame TCR alpha sharing in monozygotic twins. Rather than following the same donors, the conclusions depended on cross-sectional statistical analysis.

Remarks on this clonotype: Antigen: not known.

The sample also formed part of further work on yellow fever vaccine responses in identical twins. That paper states: After vaccination, twins' T cell response reportedly seemed partly convergent, partly personalized.

The chain carries TRBV7-9 and TRBJ1-2; D is unclear. The receptor was isolated from a woman aged 18-29 years in good health. Sequenced material: PBMCs. In DNA, the CDR3 is TGTGCCAGCAGCCCCGAGGGTGTAAACTATGGCTACACCTTC. Protein product: CASSPEGVNYGYTF. The full variable domain, with the rest looked up from reference TRBV7-9 and TRBJ1-2, is DTGVSQNPRHKITKRGQNVTFRCDPISEHNRLYWYRQTLGQGPEFLTYFQNEAQLEKSRLLSDRFSAERPKGSFSTLEIQRTEQGDSAMYLCASSPEGVNYGYTFGSGTRLTVV.